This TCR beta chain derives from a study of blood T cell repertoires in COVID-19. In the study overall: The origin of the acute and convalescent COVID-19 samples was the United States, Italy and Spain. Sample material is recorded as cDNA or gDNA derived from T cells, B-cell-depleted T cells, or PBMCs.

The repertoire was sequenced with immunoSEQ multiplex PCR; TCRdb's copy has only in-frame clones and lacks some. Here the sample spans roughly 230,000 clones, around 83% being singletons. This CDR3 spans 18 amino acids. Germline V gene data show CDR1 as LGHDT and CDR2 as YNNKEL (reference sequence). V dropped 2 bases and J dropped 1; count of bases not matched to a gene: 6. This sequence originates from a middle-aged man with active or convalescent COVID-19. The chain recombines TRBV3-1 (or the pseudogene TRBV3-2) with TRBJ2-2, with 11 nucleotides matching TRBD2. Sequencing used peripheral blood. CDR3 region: CASSQQGLAELNTGELFF. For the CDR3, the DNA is TGTGCCAGCAGCCAACAGGGACTAGCGGAACTGAACACCGGGGAGCTGTTTTTT.